The source of this T cell receptor (beta chain) is a study of T cells in Graves' hyperthyroidism and ophthalmopathy. RNA transcripts gave rise to amplified TCR beta CDR3 regions. RT-PCR in the first round (using the HTBI primer set) targeted the TCR CDR3. TCRdb independently ran MiXCR on the multiplex PCR reads; one entry per CDR3 protein. Among more than 500,000 distinct CDR3 sequences listed, about 16% were seen once. Study-level points and caveats: A 13 V-J signature model discriminated ophthalmopathy versus stable hyperthyroidism.

The germline V gene encodes CDR1 GTSNPN and CDR2 SVGIG (reference sequence). The CDR3 length is 12 residues. Between the trimmed V and J ends, which lost 5 bases and 3 bases, there was a span of 8 bases. This clonotype was recorded many times. Its antigen is undetermined. PBMCs came from 9 to 10 ml fresh peripheral blood. The gene calls are TRBV30 and TRBJ2-1; D uncertain. Sequencing was done on a sample of blood. The receptor was derived from a woman in her 30s with Graves' ophthalmopathy. The CDR3 loop reads CAWGEFYNEQFF. The DNA for the CDR3 is TGTGCCTGGGGGGAATTCTACAATGAGCAGTTCTTC.